These 25 T cell receptor beta chains came from one sample sequenced in a study of T cells after yellow fever vaccination. One entry per CDR3 protein, called by TCRdb with MiXCR from the 5' RACE reads. The data show 35,000 to 55,000 distinct CDR3 sequences, around 6.4% seen once. The input for sequencing was PBMCs, either bulk or a sorted T-cell subset (CD4+, CD8+, memory, or dextramer-sorted; not recorded which), taken 45 days after the yellow fever booster vaccination. The receptor source for this set is a man in his thirties or forties who received the YFV17D yellow fever vaccine.

The V and J genes are TRBV5-1 and TRBJ2-3; TRBD1 is a possible D gene (5 bases). Germline loops: CDR1 SGHRS, CDR2 YFSETQ. Trimming took off 1 base at V and 6 bases at J, with 15 bases between the two ends. The CDR3 contains 15 residues. Here the CDR3 DNA reads TGCGCCAGCAGCTTGTTTGCCCCGAAGGGGGATACGCAGTATTTT. Residues: CASSLFAPKGDTQYF.

This clonotype was seen more than once but under ten times. J is TRBJ1-1 and V is TRBV25-1; D is possibly TRBD1 (5 bases). The CDR3 spans 14 residues. V gave up 6 bases and J gave up 8 bases, with 19 bases separating them. CDR1 is MGHDK, CDR2 SYGVNS, per germline. The CDR3 DNA is TGTGCCAGCAGCCCAGCAACCGGGCAGGGAGAAGCTTTCTTT. It encodes CASSPATGQGEAFF. The variable domain in full, completed from reference TRBV25-1 and TRBJ1-1, reads EADIYQTPRYLVIGTGKKITLECSQTMGHDKMYWYQQDPGMELHLIHYSYGVNSTEKGDLSSESTVSRIRTEHFPLTLESARPSHTSQYLCASSPATGQGEAFFGQGTRLTVV.

V usage is TRBV9 and J usage is TRBJ2-5, with 9 bases lining up with TRBD2. Unmatched junction bases numbered 5, after V lost 0 bases and J lost 2 bases. CDR1 and CDR2 from the germline V gene are SGDLS and YYNGEE. The CDR3 is 16 amino acids. This chain's CDR3 is CASSVGAGLAQETQYF. The CDR3 region has the DNA TGTGCCAGCAGCGTAGGGGCGGGACTAGCTCAAGAGACCCAGTACTTC.

This sequence joins TRBV19 and TRBJ1-2, with a possible D match to TRBD1 (5 bases). V was cut by 4 bases and J by 1 base, with 13 bases left in between. The CDR3 covers 15 residues. The germline V gene encodes CDR1 LNHDA and CDR2 SQIVND (reference sequence). DNA for the CDR3: TGTGCCAGTAGTACCCCCTCGACAGTTAACTATGGCTACACCTTC. It is translated as CASSTPSTVNYGYTF. Full variable domain (outside the CDR3, taken from reference TRBV19 and TRBJ1-2): DGGITQSPKYLFRKEGQNVTLSCEQNLNHDAMYWYRQDPGQGLRLIYYSQIVNDFQKGDIAEGYSVSREKKESFPLTVTSAQKNPTAFYLCASSTPSTVNYGYTFGSGTRLTVV.

This clonotype was seen many times. V gene TRBV5-1 combines with J gene TRBJ2-7; 7 bases map to TRBD1. The length of the CDR3 is 15 residues. Trimming removed 4 bases from V and 2 bases from J; junction bases left unmatched: 9. Germline V lookup: CDR1 SGHRS, CDR2 YFSETQ. CDR3 residues: CASSVTGTETYEQYF. The DNA of the CDR3 is TGCGCCAGCAGCGTAACCGGGACAGAGACCTACGAGCAGTACTTC. Full variable domain (remainder filled in from reference TRBV5-1 and TRBJ2-7): KAGVTQTPRYLIKTRGQQVTLSCSPISGHRSVSWYQQTPGQGLQFLFEYFSETQRNKGNFPGRFSGRQFSNSRSEMNVSTLELGDSALYLCASSVTGTETYEQYFGPGTRLTVT.

This clonotype was seen many times. The chain links TRBV27 to TRBJ2-1; 11 bases match TRBD2. V shed 4 bases, J shed 1 base, and the junction held 3 bases outside the gene matches. Germline V lookup: CDR1 MNHEY, CDR2 SMNVEV (reference sequence). The CDR3 spans 16 residues. Here the CDR3 DNA reads TGTGCCAGCAGTTCCGTAGCGGGAGGGTCCTACAATGAGCAGTTCTTC. It encodes CASSSVAGGSYNEQFF.

As for this clonotype: This may arise from a read error, as a much more abundant clone is one base away. The chain has TRBV3-1 and TRBJ2-3, with TRBD1 as a possible D gene (6 bases). The CDR3 consists of 18 residues. In germline, CDR1 is LGHDT, CDR2 YNNKEL (reference sequence). CDR3 residues: CASCQDPSGTSSRRTQYF. CDR3 DNA: TGTGCCAGCTGCCAAGATCCTTCAGGGACAAGCTCGCGTCGTACGCAGTATTTT.

This clonotype showed up many times. CDR3 sequence reads: CAWSGRAAYEQYF. The CDR3, as DNA: TGTGCCTGGAGCGGGAGGGCCGCATACGAGCAGTACTTC. The chain recombines TRBV30 with TRBJ2-7; 8 bases are shared with TRBD2. The ends lost 3 bases at V and 4 bases at J; junction bases unmatched: 5. The CDR3 spans 13 residues. Germline CDR1 reads GTSNPN; CDR2 reads SVGIG (reference sequence).

This sequence joins TRBV6-2 or TRBV6-3 and TRBJ2-3, with TRBD2 matching over 14 bases. The CDR3 consists of 19 residues. Germline V lookup: CDR1 MNHEY, CDR2 SVGEGT. The V gene end was trimmed by 2 bases and the J gene end by 2 bases; junction bases not matched to a gene: 9. The CDR3 DNA reads TGTGCCAGCAGTTACACCCGACTAGCGGGAGGGTATTTCACAGATACGCAGTATTTT. Translated: CASSYTRLAGGYFTDTQYF.

This clonotype was detected ten times or more. The V and J genes are TRBV6-1 and TRBJ2-1, with D perhaps given as TRBD1 or TRBD2 (5 bases each). Looked up from germline, CDR1 is MNHNS and CDR2 is SASEGT. The CDR3 covers 14 residues. V gave up 7 bases and J gave up 5 bases, with 15 bases separating them. The CDR3, as DNA: TGTGCCAGCATGATATCTGGGGGAGACAATGAGCAGTTCTTC. Protein: CASMISGGDNEQFF.

This clonotype was counted ten times or more. The J gene is TRBJ2-7, the V gene TRBV24-1; D is undetermined. The CDR3 runs 11 residues. V lost 3 bases and J lost 3, with 2 bases in between. CDR1 and CDR2 (germline): KGHDR, SFDVKD. In DNA, the CDR3 is TGTGCCACCAGTGATAACTACGAGCAGTACTTC. Translated, it gives CATSDNYEQYF.

This clonotype was recorded at least ten times. This chain connects TRBV24-1 to TRBJ2-1, with 7 bases fitting TRBD2. Germline-derived CDR1 and CDR2 are KGHDR and SFDVKD. With V trimmed by 5 bases and J by 10 bases, 10 bases remained unmatched. The CDR3 has 14 residues. The CDR3 is CATSAIGRPWEQFF. The DNA of the CDR3 is TGTGCCACCAGTGCAATCGGGAGGCCCTGGGAGCAGTTCTTC.

In this sample, this clonotype is medium-sized. The chain couples TRBV5-1 to TRBJ2-7; 10 nucleotides line up with TRBD2. The length of the CDR3 is 14 residues. V trimming: 2 bases; J trimming: 7 bases; junction bases outside the gene matches: 6. CDR1 is SGHRS and CDR2 is YFSETQ in the germline V gene. CDR3 nucleotide sequence: TGCGCCAGCAGCTTCGGGACTAGCGACAGAGAGCAGTACTTC. It specifies CASSFGTSDREQYF.

The chain couples TRBV20-1 to TRBJ2-7; weak D call: TRBD2 (6 bases). The V end lost 0 bases, the J end lost 5 bases, and 23 bases lay between the germline ends. There are 17 residues in the CDR3. Germline V gives CDR1 DFQATT, CDR2 SNEGSKA (reference sequence). The CDR3 reads CSARERRLGLQGHEQYF. The CDR3 DNA sequence: TGCAGTGCTAGAGAGAGGAGATTGGGACTCCAGGGCCACGAGCAGTACTTC.

In its sample, this clonotype was seen many times. CDR3 nucleotide sequence: TGTGCCAGCAGCTCCCGGGACAGGGGCCAAAAACTGTTTTTT. Its translation: CASSSRDRGQKLFF. The chain carries TRBV7-2 and TRBJ1-4; 10 nucleotides agree with TRBD1. CDR3 length: 14 residues. Germline V gene sequence: CDR1 SGHTA, CDR2 FQGNSA. With 4 bases clipped from V and 9 bases from J, the junction kept 5 bases outside the gene matches.

This clonotype was seen many times. This CDR3 is CASSLFSENTEAFF. For the CDR3, the DNA is TGTGCCAGCAGTTTATTTTCAGAGAACACTGAAGCTTTCTTT. The chain is built from TRBV27 and TRBJ1-1; no reliable D call. V was clipped by 1 base and J by 1 base, with 7 bases between them. Germline CDR1 MNHEY, CDR2 SMNVEV (reference sequence). The CDR3 consists of 14 residues.

This rearrangement joins TRBV5-6 to TRBJ2-1; no clear D. Germline CDR1 SGHDT, CDR2 YYEEEE. The length of the CDR3 is 13 residues. Trimming cost V 4 bases and J 6 bases, with 11 bases left between them. For the CDR3, the DNA is TGTGCCAGCAGCCCTAGGCTAGTCAATGAGCAGTTCTTC. Translated, it gives CASSPRLVNEQFF.

The chain joins TRBV12-3 or TRBV12-4 to TRBJ2-7; maybe TRBD1 (6 bases). This CDR3 has 14 amino acids. With 5 bases removed from V and 2 bases from J, the gap between germline ends came to 13 bases. DNA of the CDR3: TGTGCCAGCAGTCGTTGGGACACCCCCTACGAGCAGTACTTC. Its translation: CASSRWDTPYEQYF.

This clonotype was seen many times. A much larger clone is a single base away; this may be a read error. The V call is TRBV6-2 or TRBV6-3, the J call TRBJ2-3; no clear D. Germline V gene data show CDR1 as MNHEY and CDR2 as SVGEGT. V lost 6 bases to trimming and J lost 2 bases, with 3 bases between them. This CDR3 comprises 11 residues. CDR3 loop: CASRNTDTQYF. In DNA form, the CDR3 reads TGTGCCAGCAGAAACACAGATACGCAGTATTTT.

This clonotype has a count of ten or more. This chain links TRBV6-5 with TRBJ1-2; a possible D gene is TRBD1 (5 bases). V shed 4 bases and J shed 4 bases, with 16 bases lying between them. Germline CDR1 and CDR2: MNHEY and SVGAGI. The CDR3 extends over 15 amino acids. CDR3 nucleotides: TGTGCCAGCAGTTTCACAGGTTCAAGGGCCTATGGCTACACCTTC. Translation: CASSFTGSRAYGYTF.

This chain's CDR3 is CASSRLAASTDTQYF. CDR3 DNA: TGCGCCAGCAGCAGACTAGCGGCTAGCACAGATACGCAGTATTTT. The chain uses TRBV4-3 and TRBJ2-3; 9 positions match TRBD2. Unmatched junction bases numbered 3, after V lost 5 bases and J lost 0 bases. This CDR3 is built from 15 residues. Germline loops: CDR1 LGHNA, CDR2 YSLEER.

The V call is TRBV5-1, the J call TRBJ2-5, with D possibly TRBD1 on 7 matching bases. CDR3 size: 14 residues. The V gene's germline CDR1 is SGHRS and CDR2 YFSETQ. Trimming took 7 bases from V and 0 from J, leaving 13 bases between them. The CDR3: CASGGGQHQETQYF. Written as DNA, the CDR3 is TGCGCCAGCGGAGGGGGACAGCACCAAGAGACCCAGTACTTC.

This clonotype was picked up a small number of times. This chain connects TRBV19 to TRBJ1-2; maybe TRBD1 (5 bases). The CDR3 runs 14 residues. Germline V gene sequence: CDR1 LNHDA, CDR2 SQIVND (reference sequence). The V end was cut by 6 bases, the J end by 4 bases, with 15 bases between. The DNA of the CDR3 is TGTGCCAGTAGCCCCCGGGGGACCTCCTATGGCTACACCTTC. Translation gives CASSPRGTSYGYTF.

This clonotype was seen ten or more times. The chain uses TRBV10-2 and TRBJ2-7, with 7 bases lining up with TRBD2. The V gene end was trimmed by 2 bases and the J gene end by 5 bases; junction bases not matched to a gene: 6. From germline, CDR1 is WSHSY and CDR2 SAAADI. This CDR3 is built from 14 residues. This CDR3 reads CASSEGGRANEQYF. In DNA form, the CDR3 reads TGCGCCAGCAGTGAGGGAGGGAGGGCCAACGAGCAGTACTTC.

A few counts support this clonotype. The chain carries TRBV20-1 and TRBJ2-7, with D possibly TRBD2 on 5 matching bases. Per the germline V gene, CDR1 is DFQATT and CDR2 is SNEGSKA (reference sequence). Trimming shortened V by 3 bases and J by 2 bases, and 23 bases separated the two germline ends. CDR3 length: 17 amino acids. The CDR3 DNA reads as TGCAGTGCTAGCGCCCCCGGACGGACTCCCCGGGCCTACGAGCAGTACTTC. Translation: CSASAPGRTPRAYEQYF.